This is a list of T cell receptor beta chains from one sample in a study of OX40 agonist ivuxolimab in advanced cancers. Using immunoSEQ multiplex PCR, the repertoire was profiled, and TCRdb retains in-frame clones only, with some absent. The sample consists of tens of thousands of clones, approximately 90% of them appearing once. The sequenced sample was CD4+ or CD8+ T cells sorted from blood, obtained in a trial of the OX40 agonist ivuxolimab. Receptors originate from an adult with an advanced solid tumor such as melanoma, head and neck, liver or kidney cancer. CDR3s include the opening cysteine and the closing phenylalanine or tryptophan. The D gene is left open where the match is weak. A row's size may be missing; if present it is once, few, many or a size class.

J,V,size,D,CDR3,DNA
TRBJ1-6,TRBV5-1,NA,NA,CASTLQPTSRGNNSPLHF,TGCGCCAGCACCCTCCAACCTACTTCCCGGGGTAATAATTCACCCCTCCACTTT
TRBJ1-1,TRBV7-3,NA,NA,CASSLQGPYTEAFF,TGTGCCAGCAGCTTACAAGGGCCCTACACTGAAGCTTTCTTT
TRBJ2-2,TRBV11-2,NA,TRBD1,CASSTYRDRGRTGELFF,TGTGCCAGCAGCACGTACAGGGACAGGGGAAGGACCGGGGAGCTGTTTTTT
TRBJ1-1,TRBV5-6,NA,NA,CASSRRVFEAFF,TGTGCCAGCAGCCGCAGGGTGTTCGAAGCTTTCTTT
TRBJ1-4,TRBV9,NA,TRBD1,CASSVEGTGAGKLFF,TGTGCCAGCAGCGTAGAAGGGACAGGGGCTGGAAAACTGTTTTTT
TRBJ1-1,TRBV5-1,once,NA,CASSPDRRLSTEAFF,TGCGCCAGCAGCCCGGACCGACGGTTAAGCACTGAAGCTTTCTTT
TRBJ2-1,TRBV27,NA,NA,CASRQGSFQYNEQFF,TGTGCCAGCAGGCAGGGATCGTTCCAATACAATGAGCAGTTCTTC
TRBJ1-1,TRBV12-5,NA,NA,CASLLVSGSRNTEAFF,TGTGCTAGTTTATTAGTGTCGGGCAGCAGGAACACTGAAGCTTTCTTT
TRBJ1-1,TRBV7-3,NA,NA,CASSLTFAGEAFF,TGTGCCAGCAGCTTAACTTTCGCAGGGGAGGCTTTCTTT
TRBJ2-2,TRBV5-1,once,NA,CASRTDANTGELFF,TGCGCCAGCAGGACGGACGCGAACACCGGGGAGCTGTTTTTT
TRBJ2-1,TRBV25-1,NA,NA,CASSGVVRIGNEQFF,TGTGCCAGCAGTGGGGTCGTCAGGATTGGGAATGAGCAGTTCTTC
TRBJ1-1,TRBV19,NA,TRBD1,CASSQTGWDTEAFF,TGTGCCAGTAGTCAGACAGGGTGGGACACTGAAGCTTTCTTT
TRBJ2-4,TRBV5-1,NA,NA,CASSLGPGGGNIQYF,TGCGCCAGCAGCTTGGGTCCGGGCGGTGGAAACATTCAGTACTTC
TRBJ2-5,TRBV10-3,NA,TRBD2,CAISEGSGGAPQETQYF,TGTGCCATCAGTGAGGGTAGCGGGGGGGCCCCCCAAGAGACCCAGTACTTC
TRBJ1-3,TRBV4-1,NA,NA,CASSLGRSGGNTIYF,TGCGCCAGCAGCCTAGGTCGATCAGGCGGAAACACCATATATTTT
TRBJ1-1,TRBV19,few,NA,CASSIQGVGAFF,TGTGCCAGTAGTATACAGGGAGTGGGAGCTTTCTTT
TRBJ2-5,TRBV5-6,NA,NA,CASSSEGQETQYF,TGTGCCAGCAGCTCCGAGGGACAAGAGACCCAGTACTTC
TRBJ2-1,TRBV11-3,once,NA,CASSTTSFDEQFF,TGTGCCAGCAGCACCACTAGTTTCGATGAGCAGTTCTTC
TRBJ2-7,TRBV6-5,NA,TRBD1,CASSYSGTGEYEQYF,TGTGCCAGCAGTTACTCCGGGACAGGAGAGTACGAGCAGTACTTC
TRBJ1-2,TRBV7-3,once,NA,CASSPSQGSYGYTF,TGTGCCAGTAGCCCCAGTCAGGGGAGTTATGGCTACACCTTC
TRBJ2-3,TRBV6-6,NA,NA,CASSYSGLDGDTQYF,TGTGCCAGCAGTTACTCGGGGCTAGATGGAGATACGCAGTATTTT
TRBJ1-2,TRBV6-6,NA,NA,CASSRLGAGTYGYTF,TGTGCCAGCAGTCGCCTGGGGGCAGGGACCTATGGCTACACCTTC
TRBJ2-5,TRBV29-1,NA,NA,CSVGSDECHF,TGCAGCGTTGGGTCGGACGAATGCCACTTC
TRBJ1-3,TRBV7-9,NA,NA,CASSLDTLQLSGNTIYF,TGTGCCAGCAGCTTAGACACCTTACAGCTCTCTGGAAACACCATATATTTT
TRBJ1-3,TRBV28,few,NA,CASTPRDQMTGNTIYF,TGTGCCAGCACCCCGCGAGACCAAATGACTGGAAACACCATATATTTT
TRBJ1-4,TRBV5-5,NA,NA,CASSFPGEKLFF,TGTGCCAGCAGCTTTCCCGGGGAAAAACTGTTTTTT
TRBJ1-4,TRBV5-4,NA,TRBD1,CASSIRDRRDEKLFF,TGTGCCAGCAGCATCCGGGACAGACGAGATGAAAAACTGTTTTTT
TRBJ1-1,TRBV29-1,NA,NA,CSVGHRVMNTEAFF,TGCAGCGTTGGCCACAGGGTCATGAACACTGAAGCTTTCTTT
TRBJ2-1,TRBV27,few,NA,CASRPEDSFWDEQFF,TGTGCCAGCAGACCCGAGGACAGCTTCTGGGATGAGCAGTTCTTC
TRBJ2-5,TRBV7-6,NA,NA,CASSLGGQRAETQYF,TGTGCCAGCAGCTTAGGAGGACAGCGGGCGGAGACCCAGTACTTC
TRBJ1-2,TRBV11-1,NA,NA,CASSLDRIYGYTF,TGTGCCAGCAGCTTAGACCGTATTTATGGCTACACCTTC
TRBJ1-6,TRBV6-5,NA,TRBD1,CASSSDREISPLHF,TGTGCCAGCAGTTCCGACAGGGAAATTTCACCCCTCCACTTT
TRBJ1-1,TRBV5-1,NA,NA,CASSPGEQNLNTEAFF,TGCGCCAGCAGCCCAGGGGAGCAGAACCTGAACACTGAAGCTTTCTTT
TRBJ1-3,TRBV28,NA,NA,CASSQRPRTAGSGNTIYF,TGTGCCAGCAGTCAACGACCTAGGACAGCTGGCTCTGGAAACACCATATATTTT
TRBJ1-4,TRBV7-2,once,NA,CASSLQGTSGEKLFF,TGTGCCAGCAGCTTACAGGGGACTAGTGGTGAAAAACTGTTTTTT
TRBJ2-1,TRBV7-6,NA,NA,CASSLGGDEQFF,TGTGCCAGCAGCTTAGGCGGAGATGAGCAGTTCTTC
TRBJ2-3,TRBV10-3,NA,TRBD2,CAISAQAGETDTQYF,TGTGCCATCAGTGCACAAGCGGGGGAGACAGATACGCAGTATTTT
TRBJ2-7,TRBV5-4,NA,NA,CASSLDPSDEQYF,TGTGCCAGCAGCTTGGATCCTTCGGACGAGCAGTACTTC
TRBJ1-6,TRBV5-1,NA,NA,CASSLEGGGSPLHF,TGCGCCAGCAGCTTGGAAGGCGGGGGATCACCCCTCCACTTT
TRBJ1-1,TRBV5-4,NA,NA,CASSLRGNTEAFF,TGTGCCAGCAGCTTGAGGGGTAACACTGAAGCTTTCTTT
TRBJ2-5,TRBV5-1,NA,TRBD1,CASRQTGGETQYF,TGCGCCAGCAGACAAACAGGGGGAGAGACCCAGTACTTC
TRBJ1-1,TRBV28,NA,NA,CASPPPWGRSTEAFF,TGTGCCAGCCCTCCGCCCTGGGGCAGGAGCACTGAAGCTTTCTTT
TRBJ2-7,TRBV6-5,NA,NA,CASSARPDSRHEQYF,TGTGCCAGCAGTGCCCGCCCGGACAGCCGTCACGAGCAGTACTTC
TRBJ1-2,TRBV13,NA,TRBD1,CASSSRQGTYGYTF,TGTGCCAGCAGCTCTCGACAGGGGACCTATGGCTACACCTTC
TRBJ1-4,TRBV6-5,NA,NA,CASSYRQDNEKLFF,TGTGCCAGCAGTTACCGGCAGGACAATGAAAAACTGTTTTTT
TRBJ1-1,TRBV7-2,NA,NA,CASSTRYLAEAFF,TGTGCCAGCAGCACCCGATACTTAGCTGAAGCTTTCTTT